Each of the 4 T cell receptor beta chains below was sequenced from the same sample in a study of T cell responses to AZD1222 COVID-19 vaccine. Libraries were prepared by immunoSEQ multiplex PCR; TCRdb keeps only in-frame clonotypes and omits some of them. This table holds around 110,000 clones, just over 85% found once. Here the sequenced sample was peripheral blood, taken on day 0 of AZD1222 vaccination. The receptor set was obtained from an adult in good health.

The chain uses TRBV4-1 and TRBJ2-1; 12 bases are a match to TRBD2. V shed 4 bases and J 2 bases; nucleotides not matched to a gene: 6. CDR3 length: 17 residues. CDR1 is MGHRA and CDR2 is YSYEKL in the germline V gene. The CDR3 nucleotides are TGCGCCAGCAGCCCCCATCGACTAGCGGGGGCCTACAATGAGCAGTTCTTC. This encodes CASSPHRLAGAYNEQFF.

The chain is built from TRBV5-1 and TRBJ1-1; tentative D call: TRBD1 (6 bases). The CDR3 is 18 residues long. The V gene lost 4 bases and the J gene lost 0 bases, with 22 bases spanning the gap. CDR1 is SGHRS and CDR2 is YFSETQ in the germline V gene. This chain's CDR3 is CASSPRATGTFMNTEAFF. CDR3 sequence (DNA): TGCGCCAGCAGCCCCCGCGCTACAGGGACATTCATGAACACTGAAGCTTTCTTT.

This rearrangement joins TRBV19 to TRBJ2-5, with D perhaps TRBD2 (5 bases). CDR3 length: 13 amino acids. Germline values: CDR1 LNHDA, CDR2 SQIVND (reference sequence). V lost 8 bases to trimming and J lost 7 bases, with 17 bases between them. The CDR3 loop reads CASSSTRTGTQYF. CDR3 coding DNA: TGTGCCAGTTCCTCCACTAGAACGGGGACCCAGTACTTC. Full variable domain (rest looked up from reference TRBV19 and TRBJ2-5): DGGITQSPKYLFRKEGQNVTLSCEQNLNHDAMYWYRQDPGQGLRLIYYSQIVNDFQKGDIAEGYSVSREKKESFPLTVTSAQKNPTAFYLCASSSTRTGTQYFGPGTRLLVL.

This sequence joins TRBV6-5 and TRBJ1-2, with a tentative D call TRBD1 (6 bases). The germline V gene has CDR1 MNHEY and CDR2 SVGAGI. This CDR3 spans 12 amino acids. V gave up 5 bases and J gave up 5 bases, with 9 bases separating them. Here the CDR3 reads CASSPRGYGYTF. CDR3 coding DNA: TGTGCCAGCAGTCCCAGGGGATATGGCTACACCTTC.